Shown below are 24 T cell receptor beta chains from a single sample sequenced in a study of blood T cell repertoires in COVID-19. Produced via immunoSEQ multiplex PCR; TCRdb's table is partial and in-frame only. The sample includes roughly 280,000 clones, approximately 80% of them seen just once. Specimen: peripheral blood. Every receptor here comes from a man in his fifties or sixties with acute or convalescent COVID-19.

The V gene is TRBV2, the J gene TRBJ2-7; tentative D call: TRBD1 (5 bases). Trimming removed 6 bases from V and 4 bases from J, with 16 bases in between. The CDR3 is 14 residues long. The germline gives CDR1 SNHLY, CDR2 FYNNEI. The CDR3 DNA follows: TGTGCCAGCAGAACAGGCCCTGACCTTTACGAGCAGTACTTC. The encoded protein is CASRTGPDLYEQYF.

The J gene is TRBJ2-7, the V gene TRBV30, with TRBD1 matching 11 bases. CDR1 and CDR2 from the germline V gene are GTSNPN and SVGIG (reference sequence). With 3 bases clipped from V and 3 bases from J, the junction kept 19 bases outside the gene matches. CDR3 length: 19 amino acids. The CDR3 DNA reads as TGTGCCTGGAGCCTTGGATGGGGACAGGGGGACCTCTTTATCTACGAGCAGTACTTC. Its protein is CAWSLGWGQGDLFIYEQYF.

This clone was seen once. The CDR3: CASSQGTKLAMSKNIQYF. As DNA, the CDR3 is TGTGCCAGCAGCCAAGGGACTAAACTCGCGATGAGCAAAAACATTCAGTACTTC. The chain is built from TRBV3-1 (or the pseudogene TRBV3-2) and TRBJ2-4; maybe TRBD2 (6 bases). This CDR3 has 18 amino acids. Trimming removed 1 base from V and 3 bases from J, with 19 bases in between. In germline, CDR1 is LGHDT, CDR2 YNNKEL (reference sequence).

This sequence joins TRBV28 and TRBJ1-2; 8 positions agree with TRBD1. The CDR3 consists of 13 residues. Germline V CDR1 and CDR2: MDHEN, SYDVKM. V trimming: 4 bases; J trimming: 6 bases; junction bases outside the gene matches: 4. CDR3 sequence: CASSSGQGDGYTF. Written as DNA, the CDR3 is TGTGCCAGCAGTTCCGGACAGGGCGATGGCTACACCTTC.

The gene calls are TRBV4-2 and TRBJ2-5, with D possibly being TRBD2 (5 bases). V was cut by 4 bases and J by 5 bases, with 11 bases left in between. This CDR3 has 13 amino acids. CDR1 and CDR2 from the germline V gene are LGHNA and YNFKEQ. CDR3 bases: TGTGCCAGCAGCCTCTCGCAGCGGGAGACCCAGTACTTC. Protein sequence: CASSLSQRETQYF.

The chain combines TRBV7-8 with TRBJ2-1, with 9 bases that match TRBD2. The germline V gene has CDR1 SGHVS and CDR2 FQNEAQ. After removal of 4 bases from V and 2 bases from J, the junction contained 9 bases not matched to a gene. The CDR3 runs 17 residues. The CDR3 protein is CASSSLGAGGPYNEQFF. The CDR3 DNA sequence: TGTGCCAGCAGCTCCTTGGGAGCGGGGGGCCCCTACAATGAGCAGTTCTTC.

V and J are TRBV19 and TRBJ2-3; D is possibly TRBD2 (5 bases). The CDR3 covers 17 residues. Trimming cost V 3 bases and J 0 bases, with 16 bases left between them. Germline CDR1 LNHDA, CDR2 SQIVND (reference sequence). The CDR3 spells CASSMRASSTSTDTQYF. The CDR3 nucleotides read TGTGCCAGTAGTATGAGGGCTAGCTCAACCAGCACAGATACGCAGTATTTT.

The chain uses TRBV2 and TRBJ1-2, with 7 bases that match TRBD1. With 2 bases clipped from V and 4 bases from J, the junction kept 1 base outside the gene matches. The germline CDR1 and CDR2 sequences are SNHLY and FYNNEI. The CDR3 spans 13 residues. CDR3 sequence (DNA): TGTGCCAGCAGTGAACGGGACAGCTATGGCTACACCTTC. Translated, it gives CASSERDSYGYTF. The whole variable domain, filled in from reference TRBV2 and TRBJ1-2, reads EPEVTQTPSHQVTQMGQEVILRCVPISNHLYFYWYRQILGQKVEFLVSFYNNEISEKSEIFDDQFSVERPDGSNFTLKIRSTKLEDSAMYFCASSERDSYGYTFGSGTRLTVV.

This chain links TRBV5-1 with TRBJ2-7; a possible D gene is TRBD2 (5 bases). The CDR3 is made up of 14 amino acids. Per the germline V gene, CDR1 is SGHRS and CDR2 is YFSETQ. The V end lost 0 bases, the J end lost 3 bases, and 10 bases lay between the germline ends. For the CDR3, the DNA is TGCGCCAGCAGCTTGGGGGAGTCCTACTACGAGCAGTACTTC. Translation: CASSLGESYYEQYF.

J is TRBJ2-7 and V is TRBV6-5, with 7 bases lining up with TRBD2. The germline V gene has CDR1 MNHEY and CDR2 SVGAGI. Trimming removed 7 bases from V and 4 bases from J; junction bases left unmatched: 10. The CDR3 is 14 residues long. CDR3 sequence (DNA): TGTGCCAGCATGAGGGAGGGAAATTGGTACGAGCAGTACTTC. The encoded protein is CASMREGNWYEQYF.

This clone has only a few counts. The chain has TRBV3-1 (or the pseudogene TRBV3-2) and TRBJ2-6, with 10 positions matching TRBD1. After removal of 6 bases from V and 0 bases from J, the junction contained 5 bases not matched to a gene. CDR3 length: 17 residues. CDR1 is LGHDT and CDR2 is YNNKEL in the germline V gene (reference sequence). Here the CDR3 DNA reads TGTGCCAGCAGGAGGACAGGGGGAAGCTCTGGGGCCAACGTCCTGACTTTC. It encodes CASRRTGGSSGANVLTF.

The chain has TRBV9 and TRBJ2-3; no definite D call. V shed 0 bases and J shed 1 base, with 6 bases lying between them. Germline V lookup: CDR1 SGDLS, CDR2 YYNGEE. The CDR3 has 14 residues. The CDR3 here is CASSVGRGTDTQYF. Here the CDR3 DNA reads TGTGCCAGCAGCGTAGGTCGGGGCACAGATACGCAGTATTTT.

The gene calls are TRBV18 and TRBJ1-2; the match to TRBD1 covers 9 bases. This CDR3 comprises 15 residues. The germline V gene has CDR1 KGHSH and CDR2 LQKENI. With 3 bases clipped from V and 3 bases from J, the junction kept 5 bases outside the gene matches. In nucleotides, the CDR3 is TGTGCCAGCTCACCGGGACAGGGTGACTACTATGGCTACACCTTC. Its translation is CASSPGQGDYYGYTF.

The chain couples TRBV2 to TRBJ2-5; D might be TRBD1 (5 bases). CDR1 SNHLY and CDR2 FYNNEI come from the germline V gene. The CDR3 has 12 amino acids. Deletions cut 7 bases from V and 0 bases from J, with 6 bases between. CDR3 sequence: CASKDNQETQYF. The CDR3 nucleotides read TGTGCCAGCAAGGACAACCAAGAGACCCAGTACTTC.

This rearrangement joins TRBV6-2 or TRBV6-3 to TRBJ2-5, with 14 bases matching TRBD2. The CDR3 consists of 16 residues. Trimming took 5 bases from V and 6 from J; bases not matched to a gene: 8. CDR1 is MNHEY, CDR2 SVGEGT, per germline. CDR3 in amino acids: CASSNPGTSGRKTQYF. The CDR3 region has the DNA TGTGCCAGCAGTAACCCCGGGACTAGCGGGAGAAAGACCCAGTACTTC.

The chain joins TRBV9 to TRBJ2-2; D is unclear. Looked up from germline, CDR1 is SGDLS and CDR2 is YYNGEE. This CDR3 spans 14 amino acids. Trimming took off 0 bases at V and 7 bases at J, with 10 bases between the two ends. CDR3 bases: TGTGCCAGCAGCGTAGTCGGAGAAGTCGGGGAGCTGTTTTTT. It yields the protein CASSVVGEVGELFF.

The genes are TRBV20-1 and TRBJ1-2; D unclear. V was shortened by 8 bases and J by 4 bases, with 11 bases between the two germline ends. This CDR3 is built from 11 residues. Germline CDR1 and CDR2: DFQATT and SNEGSKA (reference sequence). CDR3 bases: TGCAGTACCCGGGTCGGCTATGGCTACACCTTC. This encodes CSTRVGYGYTF.

This chain links TRBV4-1 with TRBJ1-6, with D possibly being TRBD1 (6 bases). The CDR3 is 18 amino acids. The ends were cut back, 2 bases at V and 0 bases at J, with 14 bases in the middle. CDR1 and CDR2 from the germline V gene are MGHRA and YSYEKL. Here the CDR3 reads CASSQLYTGSSYNSPLHF. The CDR3 coding sequence is TGCGCCAGCAGCCAACTTTATACAGGGAGCTCCTATAATTCACCCCTCCACTTT.

Written as DNA, the CDR3 is TGTGCCAGCAGCCAAGTTAGGAGGGCTCGAGGTGGAAACTATGGCTACACCTTC. Its protein is CASSQVRRARGGNYGYTF. V gene TRBV3-1 (or the pseudogene TRBV3-2) combines with J gene TRBJ1-2, with D hard to call. V was pared by 1 base and J by 2 bases, with 20 bases between. Germline V gives CDR1 LGHDT, CDR2 YNNKEL (reference sequence). The CDR3 consists of 18 residues.

The chain combines TRBV28 with TRBJ2-2, with 12 bases aligning to TRBD1. Unmatched junction bases numbered 4, after V lost 6 bases and J lost 5 bases. The CDR3 runs to 15 residues. Germline CDR1 and CDR2: MDHEN and SYDVKM. CDR3 loop: CASRWDRGRTGELFF. The CDR3 DNA is TGTGCCAGCAGGTGGGACAGGGGGCGGACCGGGGAGCTGTTTTTT.

The chain has TRBV10-3 and TRBJ2-7; D not certain. Germline V gene lookup returns CDR1 ENHRY and CDR2 SYGVKD. V gave up 2 bases and J gave up 0 bases, with 8 bases separating them. This CDR3 has 14 amino acids. The CDR3 is CAISEDFSSYEQYF. CDR3 sequence (DNA): TGTGCCATCAGTGAGGACTTCAGCTCCTACGAGCAGTACTTC.

V usage is TRBV6-5 and J usage is TRBJ2-1; tentatively, D is TRBD2 (6 bases). There are 14 residues in the CDR3. The germline CDR1 and CDR2 sequences are MNHEY and SVGAGI. With 2 bases removed from V and 9 bases from J, the gap between germline ends came to 14 bases. CDR3 loop: CASSYGTATGEQFF. The CDR3 region has the DNA TGTGCCAGCAGTTACGGGACTGCCACCGGTGAGCAGTTCTTC.

The rearrangement uses TRBV3-1 (or the pseudogene TRBV3-2) and TRBJ1-1, with D uncertain. The CDR3 length is 14 residues. V gave up 5 bases and J gave up 4 bases, with 14 bases separating them. Germline V lookup: CDR1 LGHDT, CDR2 YNNKEL (reference sequence). The CDR3 loop reads CASSSLPGITEAFF. The CDR3 DNA reads as TGTGCCAGCAGCTCTCTCCCGGGGATCACTGAAGCTTTCTTT.

The chain joins TRBV19 to TRBJ2-2, with TRBD2 matching 10 bases. V was clipped by 10 bases and J by 3 bases; unmatched bases: 8. This CDR3 is built from 15 residues. Looked up from germline, CDR1 is LNHDA and CDR2 is SQIVND (reference sequence). In nucleotides, the CDR3 is TGTGCCACCACTAGCGGGGCCCTCCACACCGGGGAGCTGTTTTTT. It specifies CATTSGALHTGELFF.